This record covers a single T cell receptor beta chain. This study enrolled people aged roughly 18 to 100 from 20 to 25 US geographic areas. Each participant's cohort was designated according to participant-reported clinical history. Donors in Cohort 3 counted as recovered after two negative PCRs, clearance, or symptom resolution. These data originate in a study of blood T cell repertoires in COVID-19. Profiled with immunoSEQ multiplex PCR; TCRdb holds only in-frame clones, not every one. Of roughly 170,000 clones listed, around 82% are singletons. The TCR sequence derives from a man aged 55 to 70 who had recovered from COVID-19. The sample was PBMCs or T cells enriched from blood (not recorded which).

The CDR3 coding sequence is TGTGCCAGCAGTGAAGTCGGAGTTAGGTCCTATAATTCACCCCTCCACTTT. Protein sequence: CASSEVGVRSYNSPLHF. The chain employs TRBV6-1 and TRBJ1-6, with D uncertain. The CDR3 has 17 amino acids. V gave up 1 base and J gave up 1 base, with 11 bases separating them. Germline V gene sequence: CDR1 MNHNS, CDR2 SASEGT.